This T cell receptor (beta chain) was identified during a study of CD8+ T cells in alopecia areata. Study-level background: Tofacitinib administration to treated patients was oral, at 5 to 10 mg twice daily. Regarding the study as a whole: Lesional tissue from the scalp (especially in alopecia totalis/universalis) showed higher clonality than normal scalp. Scalp sample data also include resident alphabeta T cells from normal skin.

Following extraction, RNA underwent reverse transcription to cDNA, which served as the sequencing template. Sequencing used immunoSEQ multiplex PCR; TCRdb keeps in-frame clones, though not all of them. The profile shows 140,000 or so clones, 40% to 65% of them singletons. Only a few counts were recorded for this clone. Its antigen is as yet unknown. Trimming took 4 bases from V and 9 from J; bases not matched to a gene: 5. The CDR3 covers 13 residues. Per germline, CDR1 SQVTM and CDR2 ANQGSEA. Researchers took lesional scalp punch biopsies and peripheral blood from people who were alopecia areata patients.

The sample consisted of CD4+ T cells sorted from blood, taken at week 0. The gene calls are TRBV29-1 and TRBJ2-1, with TRBD2 matching 11 bases. The source of this sequence is a human donor with alopecia areata. The CDR3 DNA reads TGCAGCGTTGCCGGGACTAGCGGAGGTGAGCAGTTCTTC. Translated, it gives CSVAGTSGGEQFF.